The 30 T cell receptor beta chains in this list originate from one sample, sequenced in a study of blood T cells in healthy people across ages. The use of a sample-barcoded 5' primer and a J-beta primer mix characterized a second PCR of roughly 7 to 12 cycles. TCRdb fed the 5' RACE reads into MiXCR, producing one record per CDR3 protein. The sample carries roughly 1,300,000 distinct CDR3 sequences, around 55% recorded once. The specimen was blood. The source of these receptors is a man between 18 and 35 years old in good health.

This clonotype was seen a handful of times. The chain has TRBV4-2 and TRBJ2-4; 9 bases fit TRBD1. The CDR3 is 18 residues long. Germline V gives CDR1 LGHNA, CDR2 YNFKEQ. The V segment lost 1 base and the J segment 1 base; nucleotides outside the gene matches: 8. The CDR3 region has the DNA TGTGCCAGCAGCCAAGGTCTCGGGACAGGGAATGCCAAAAACATTCAGTACTTC. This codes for CASSQGLGTGNAKNIQYF.

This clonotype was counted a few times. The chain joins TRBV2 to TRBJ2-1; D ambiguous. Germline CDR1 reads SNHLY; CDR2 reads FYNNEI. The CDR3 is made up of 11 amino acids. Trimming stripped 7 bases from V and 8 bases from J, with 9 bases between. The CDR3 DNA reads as TGTGCCAGCACCCTAGTTCATGAGCAGTTCTTC. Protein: CASTLVHEQFF.

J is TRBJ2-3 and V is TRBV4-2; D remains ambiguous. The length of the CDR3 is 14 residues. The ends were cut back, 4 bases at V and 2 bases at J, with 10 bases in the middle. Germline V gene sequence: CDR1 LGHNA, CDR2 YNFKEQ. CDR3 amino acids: CASSPLDDTDTQYF. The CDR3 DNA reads TGTGCCAGCAGCCCCCTTGATGACACAGATACGCAGTATTTT.

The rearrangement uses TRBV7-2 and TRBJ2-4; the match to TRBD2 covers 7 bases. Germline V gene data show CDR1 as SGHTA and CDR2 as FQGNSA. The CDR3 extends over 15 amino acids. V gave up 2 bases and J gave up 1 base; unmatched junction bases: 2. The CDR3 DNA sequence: TGTGCCAGCAGCTTACACGGGGGGGCCAAAAACATTCAGTACTTC. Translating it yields CASSLHGGAKNIQYF.

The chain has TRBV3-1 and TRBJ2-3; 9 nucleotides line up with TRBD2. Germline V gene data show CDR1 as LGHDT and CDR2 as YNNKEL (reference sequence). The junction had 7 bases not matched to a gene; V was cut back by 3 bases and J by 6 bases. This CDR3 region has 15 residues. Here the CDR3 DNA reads TGTGCCAGCAGCCAGGCTAGCGGGGTCCGGGATACGCAGTATTTT. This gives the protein CASSQASGVRDTQYF.

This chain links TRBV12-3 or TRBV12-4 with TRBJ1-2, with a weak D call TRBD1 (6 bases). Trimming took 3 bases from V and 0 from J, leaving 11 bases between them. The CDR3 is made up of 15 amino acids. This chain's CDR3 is CASSFSRTANYGYTF. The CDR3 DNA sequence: TGTGCCAGCAGTTTTTCTCGGACAGCTAACTATGGCTACACCTTC.

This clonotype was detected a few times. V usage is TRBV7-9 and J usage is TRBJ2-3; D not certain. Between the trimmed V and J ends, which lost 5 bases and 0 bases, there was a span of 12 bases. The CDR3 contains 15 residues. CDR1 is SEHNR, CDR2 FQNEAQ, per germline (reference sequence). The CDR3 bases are TGTGCCAGCAGCCTACAGTCGGATAGCACAGATACGCAGTATTTT. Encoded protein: CASSLQSDSTDTQYF. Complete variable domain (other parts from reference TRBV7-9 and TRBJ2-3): DTGVSQNPRHKITKRGQNVTFRCDPISEHNRLYWYRQTLGQGPEFLTYFQNEAQLEKSRLLSDRFSAERPKGSFSTLEIQRTEQGDSAMYLCASSLQSDSTDTQYFGPGTRLTVL.

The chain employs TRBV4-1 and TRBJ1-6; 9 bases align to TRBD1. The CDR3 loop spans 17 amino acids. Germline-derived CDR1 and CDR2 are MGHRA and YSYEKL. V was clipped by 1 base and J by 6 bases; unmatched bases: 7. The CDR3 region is CASSQGVLGQGNSPLHF. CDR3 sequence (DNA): TGCGCCAGCAGCCAAGGGGTTTTGGGACAGGGTAATTCACCCCTCCACTTT.

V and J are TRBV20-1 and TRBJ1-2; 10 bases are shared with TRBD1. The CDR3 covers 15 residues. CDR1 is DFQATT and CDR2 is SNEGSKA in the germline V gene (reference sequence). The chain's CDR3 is CRIRDRGPRDYGYTF. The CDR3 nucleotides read TGCCGAATCCGGGACAGGGGACCCCGCGACTATGGCTACACCTTC.

The CDR3 DNA reads as TGTGCCAGCAGCCAAGGAGGGAGCGGTGCTAGCACAGATACGCAGTATTTT. Translated: CASSQGGSGASTDTQYF. This sequence joins TRBV3-1 and TRBJ2-3; perhaps TRBD2 as D (5 bases). This CDR3 has 17 residues. Looked up from germline, CDR1 is LGHDT and CDR2 is YNNKEL (reference sequence). Trimming took off 1 base at V and 0 bases at J, with 14 bases between the two ends.

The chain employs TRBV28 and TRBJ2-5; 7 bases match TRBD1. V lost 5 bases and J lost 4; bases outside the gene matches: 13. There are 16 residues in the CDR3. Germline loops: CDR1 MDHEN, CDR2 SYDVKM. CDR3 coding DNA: TGTGCCAGCAGTCCCAATTGGGGCAGGGGGTTAGAGACCCAGTACTTC. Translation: CASSPNWGRGLETQYF.

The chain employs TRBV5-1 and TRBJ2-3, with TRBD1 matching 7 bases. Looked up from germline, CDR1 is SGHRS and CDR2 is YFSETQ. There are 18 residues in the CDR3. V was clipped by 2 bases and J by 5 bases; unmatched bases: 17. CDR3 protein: CASSLDRVPVNAGDTQYF. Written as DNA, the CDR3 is TGCGCCAGCAGCTTAGACAGGGTCCCCGTCAATGCGGGAGATACGCAGTATTTT.

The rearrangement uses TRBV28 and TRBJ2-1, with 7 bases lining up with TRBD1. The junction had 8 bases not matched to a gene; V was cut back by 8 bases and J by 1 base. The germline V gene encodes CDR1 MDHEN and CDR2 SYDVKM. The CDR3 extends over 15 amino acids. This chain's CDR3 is CASHSNRGSYNEQFF. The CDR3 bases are TGTGCCAGCCATTCTAACAGGGGTTCCTACAATGAGCAGTTCTTC.

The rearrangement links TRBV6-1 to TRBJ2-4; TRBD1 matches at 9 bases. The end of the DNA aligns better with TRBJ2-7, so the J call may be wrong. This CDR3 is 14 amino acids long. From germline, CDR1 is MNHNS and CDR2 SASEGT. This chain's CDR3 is CASNQMTGGDEQYF. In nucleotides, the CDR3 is TGTGCCAGTAACCAGATGACAGGGGGGGACGAGCAGTACTTC.

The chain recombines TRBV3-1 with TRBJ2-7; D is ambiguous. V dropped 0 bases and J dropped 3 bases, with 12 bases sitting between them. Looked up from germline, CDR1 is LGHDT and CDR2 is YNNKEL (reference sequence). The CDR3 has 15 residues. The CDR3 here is CASSQDPGRVYEQYF. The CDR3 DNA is TGTGCCAGCAGCCAAGATCCGGGCAGAGTCTACGAGCAGTACTTC.

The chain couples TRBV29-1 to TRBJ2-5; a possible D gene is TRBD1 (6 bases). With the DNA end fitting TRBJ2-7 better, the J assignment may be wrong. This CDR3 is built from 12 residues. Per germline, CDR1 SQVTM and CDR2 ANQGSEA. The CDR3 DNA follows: TGCAGCGTAACGGCAGGGGCCCCCGAGCAGTACTTC. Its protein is CSVTAGAPEQYF.

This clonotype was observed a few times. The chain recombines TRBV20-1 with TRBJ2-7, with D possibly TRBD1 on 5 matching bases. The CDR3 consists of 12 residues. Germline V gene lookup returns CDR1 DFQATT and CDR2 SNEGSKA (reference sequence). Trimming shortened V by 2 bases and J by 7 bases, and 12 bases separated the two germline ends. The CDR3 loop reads CSARRRVGEQYF. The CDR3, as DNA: TGCAGTGCTAGACGCAGGGTAGGGGAGCAGTACTTC.

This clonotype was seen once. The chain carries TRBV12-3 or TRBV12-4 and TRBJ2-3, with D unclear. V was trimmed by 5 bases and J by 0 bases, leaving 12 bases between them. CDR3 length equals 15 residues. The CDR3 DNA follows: TGTGCCAGCAGTAGCCACCCGGCTAGCACAGATACGCAGTATTTT. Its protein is CASSSHPASTDTQYF.

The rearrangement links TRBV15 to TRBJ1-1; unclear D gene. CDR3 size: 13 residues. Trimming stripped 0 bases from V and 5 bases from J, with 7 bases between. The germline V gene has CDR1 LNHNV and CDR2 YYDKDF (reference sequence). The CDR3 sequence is CATSRDPGTEAFF. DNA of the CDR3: TGTGCCACCAGCAGAGACCCGGGTACTGAAGCTTTCTTT.

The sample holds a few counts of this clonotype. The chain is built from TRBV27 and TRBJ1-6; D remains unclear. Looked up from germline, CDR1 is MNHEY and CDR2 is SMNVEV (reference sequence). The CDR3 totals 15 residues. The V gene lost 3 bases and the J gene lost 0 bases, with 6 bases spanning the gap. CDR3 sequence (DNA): TGTGCCAGCAGTTTCTCGAGCTCCTATAATTCACCCCTCCACTTT. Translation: CASSFSSSYNSPLHF.

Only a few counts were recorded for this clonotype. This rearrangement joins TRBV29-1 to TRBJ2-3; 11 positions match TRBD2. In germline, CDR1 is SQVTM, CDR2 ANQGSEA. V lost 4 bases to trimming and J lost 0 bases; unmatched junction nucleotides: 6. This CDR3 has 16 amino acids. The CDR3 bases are TGCAGCGTTGGTGCTAGCGGGGGGCCCAGCACAGATACGCAGTATTTT. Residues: CSVGASGGPSTDTQYF.

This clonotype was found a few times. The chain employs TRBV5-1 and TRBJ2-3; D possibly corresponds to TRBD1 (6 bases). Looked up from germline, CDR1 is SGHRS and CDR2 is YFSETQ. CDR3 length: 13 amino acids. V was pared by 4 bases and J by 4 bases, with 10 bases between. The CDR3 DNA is TGCGCCAGCAGCCCTCGGACAGCAGATACGCAGTATTTT. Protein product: CASSPRTADTQYF.

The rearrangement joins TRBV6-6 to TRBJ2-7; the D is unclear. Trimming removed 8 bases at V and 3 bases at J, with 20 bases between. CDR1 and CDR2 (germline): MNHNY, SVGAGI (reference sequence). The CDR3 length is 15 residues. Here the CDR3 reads CASGSPTSPGYEQYF. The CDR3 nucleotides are TGTGCCAGCGGCTCCCCGACATCCCCGGGCTACGAGCAGTACTTC.

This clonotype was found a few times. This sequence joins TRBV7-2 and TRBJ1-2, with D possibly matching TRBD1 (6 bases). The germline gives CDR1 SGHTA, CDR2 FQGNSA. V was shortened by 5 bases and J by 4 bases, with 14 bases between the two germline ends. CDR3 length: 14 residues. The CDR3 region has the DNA TGTGCCAGCAGCCAGGGGCGGGGGAGCTATGGCTACACCTTC. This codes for CASSQGRGSYGYTF.

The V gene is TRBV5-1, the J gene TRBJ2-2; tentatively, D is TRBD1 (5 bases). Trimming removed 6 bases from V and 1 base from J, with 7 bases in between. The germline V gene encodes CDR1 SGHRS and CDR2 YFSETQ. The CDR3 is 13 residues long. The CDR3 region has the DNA TGCGCCAGCAATCAGGGGAACACCGGGGAGCTGTTTTTT. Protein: CASNQGNTGELFF.

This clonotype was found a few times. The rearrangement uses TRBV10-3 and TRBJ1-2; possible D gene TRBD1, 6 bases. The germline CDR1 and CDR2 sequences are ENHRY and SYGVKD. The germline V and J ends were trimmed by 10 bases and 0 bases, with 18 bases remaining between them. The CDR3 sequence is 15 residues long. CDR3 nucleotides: TGTGCCACAAGACAGGAACCTGCCGCTAACTATGGCTACACCTTC. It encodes CATRQEPAANYGYTF.

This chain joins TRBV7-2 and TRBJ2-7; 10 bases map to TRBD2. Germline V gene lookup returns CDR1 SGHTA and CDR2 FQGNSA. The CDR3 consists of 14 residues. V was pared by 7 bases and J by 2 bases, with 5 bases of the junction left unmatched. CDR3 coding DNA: TGTGCCAGCACCCAAAGCGGGGGGGCCTACGAGCAGTACTTC. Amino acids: CASTQSGGAYEQYF.

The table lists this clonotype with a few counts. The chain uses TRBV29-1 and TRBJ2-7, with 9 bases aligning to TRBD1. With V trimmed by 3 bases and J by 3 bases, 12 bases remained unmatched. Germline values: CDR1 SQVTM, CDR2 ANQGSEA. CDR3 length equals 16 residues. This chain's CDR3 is CSVEALVPTGGYEQYF. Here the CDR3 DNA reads TGCAGCGTTGAGGCTTTGGTTCCGACAGGGGGCTACGAGCAGTACTTC.

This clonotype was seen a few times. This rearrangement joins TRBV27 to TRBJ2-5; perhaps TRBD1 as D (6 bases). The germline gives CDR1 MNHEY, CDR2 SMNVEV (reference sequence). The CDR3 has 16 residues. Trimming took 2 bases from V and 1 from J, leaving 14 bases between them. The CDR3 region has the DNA TGTGCCAGCAGTTTACGTTTTGGGACAAGCCAAGAGACCCAGTACTTC. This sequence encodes CASSLRFGTSQETQYF.

CDR3 residues: CAATGPSGNTIYF. For the CDR3, the DNA is TGTGCCGCGACAGGGCCTTCTGGAAACACCATATATTTT. This chain links TRBV25-1 with TRBJ1-3; 7 bases map to TRBD1. The CDR3 spans 13 residues. The J segment lost 1 base and the V segment lost 11 bases, leaving 5 bases of the junction unmatched. Germline CDR1 MGHDK, CDR2 SYGVNS.